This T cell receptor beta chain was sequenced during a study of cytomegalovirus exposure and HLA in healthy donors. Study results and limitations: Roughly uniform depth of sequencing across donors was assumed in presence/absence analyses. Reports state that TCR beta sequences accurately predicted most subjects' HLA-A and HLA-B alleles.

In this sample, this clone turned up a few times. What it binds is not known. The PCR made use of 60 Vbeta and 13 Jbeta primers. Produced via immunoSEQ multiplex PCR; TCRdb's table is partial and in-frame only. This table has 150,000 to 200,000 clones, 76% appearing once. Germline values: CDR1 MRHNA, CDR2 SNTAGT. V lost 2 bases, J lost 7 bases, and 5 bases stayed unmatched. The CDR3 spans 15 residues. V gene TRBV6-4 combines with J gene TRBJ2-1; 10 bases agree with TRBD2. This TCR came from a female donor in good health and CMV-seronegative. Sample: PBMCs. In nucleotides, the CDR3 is TGTGCCAGCAGTGACGGGACTAGCGTAACGAATGAGCAGTTCTTC. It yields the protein CASSDGTSVTNEQFF.